These 19 T cell receptor beta chains originate from one sample sequenced in a study of low-dose radiotherapy and immunotherapy resistance in tumors. Stated time point: before trial treatment. Alpha and beta chains were covered, as first-strand cDNA relied on TRAV- and TRBV-specific primers. Over roughly 20 PCR cycles, TCRs were amplified from a constant-region primer and V-primer adapter. One entry per CDR3 protein, called by TCRdb with MiXCR from the reads. The data show approximately 90,000 distinct CDR3 sequences, more than 7.5% seen once. The input for sequencing was PBMCs, taken before treatment. Receptors were obtained from a male donor with prostate cancer.

This clonotype turned up a few times. The CDR3 DNA reads as TGTGCCTGGAGTGTTCTAGCGGGAAAAAACATTCAGTACTTC. Residues: CAWSVLAGKNIQYF. The chain couples TRBV30 to TRBJ2-4; TRBD2 matches 9 bases. Germline-derived CDR1 and CDR2 are GTSNPN and SVGIG (reference sequence). The J segment lost 4 bases and the V segment lost 0 bases, leaving 1 base of the junction unmatched. The CDR3 length is 14 residues. Filled out from reference TRBV30 and TRBJ2-4, the complete variable domain reads SQTIHQWPATLVQPVGSPLSLECTVEGTSNPNLYWYRQAAGRGLQLLFYSVGIGQISSEVPQNLSASRPQDRQFILSSKKLLLSDSGFYLCAWSVLAGKNIQYFGAGTRLSVL.

In its sample, this clonotype was seen many times. The V and J genes are TRBV6-5 and TRBJ2-7; 10 nucleotides agree with TRBD2. Trimming at V came to 5 bases and at J to 7 bases, leaving 8 bases not matched to a gene. From germline, CDR1 is MNHEY and CDR2 SVGAGI. The CDR3 is 14 amino acids. This CDR3 reads CASSRTSGSTEQYF. The CDR3 nucleotides are TGTGCCAGCAGTCGGACTAGCGGAAGTACGGAGCAGTACTTC.

This clonotype was picked up many times. In DNA form, the CDR3 reads TGCAGTGCTAGAGAATTCGGGACAGGGGGGAACACCGGGGAGCTGTTTTTT. Protein product: CSAREFGTGGNTGELFF. The chain links TRBV20-1 to TRBJ2-2, with 11 bases fitting TRBD1. Germline V CDR1 and CDR2: DFQATT, SNEGSKA (reference sequence). V lost 0 bases and J lost 1; bases outside the gene matches: 4. The CDR3 is 17 amino acids.

In its sample, this clonotype was seen many times. The chain joins TRBV7-2 to TRBJ1-5, with D uncertain. Germline V CDR1 and CDR2: SGHTA, FQGNSA. Trimming pared 2 bases from V and 1 base from J, leaving 9 bases between. The CDR3 contains 15 residues. CDR3 amino acids: CASSLSFGSNQPQHF. As DNA, the CDR3 is TGTGCCAGCAGCTTAAGTTTCGGGAGCAATCAGCCCCAGCATTTT.

The table lists this clonotype with many counts. V and J are TRBV10-3 and TRBJ2-3; D possibly matches TRBD1 or TRBD2 (5 bases each). V was cut by 11 bases and J by 8 bases, with 26 bases left in between. This CDR3 has 15 amino acids. Germline V gives CDR1 ENHRY, CDR2 SYGVKD. CDR3 sequence reads: CASQRQDKGMGTQYF. The CDR3 bases are TGTGCCTCCCAGCGGCAGGACAAAGGCATGGGTACGCAGTATTTT.

This clonotype was seen many times. The gene calls are TRBV6-5 and TRBJ2-7; D remains ambiguous. The CDR3 contains 12 residues. Germline CDR1 reads MNHEY; CDR2 reads SVGAGI. Trimming left V 4 bases short and J 0 bases short, with 4 bases between. CDR3 region: CASSSISYEQYF. Here the CDR3 DNA reads TGTGCCAGCAGTTCTATCTCCTACGAGCAGTACTTC.

This clonotype appeared many times. The V gene is TRBV7-9, the J gene TRBJ1-1; tentatively, D is TRBD1 (6 bases). The CDR3 has 15 amino acids. Trimming took off 0 bases at V and 6 bases at J, with 14 bases between the two ends. CDR1 SEHNR and CDR2 FQNEAQ come from the germline V gene (reference sequence). In DNA form, the CDR3 reads TGTGCCAGCAGCTTAGCTGGGGGCGGCTTCGCTGAAGCTTTCTTT. The encoded protein is CASSLAGGGFAEAFF.

Many counts were recorded for this clonotype. In nucleotides, the CDR3 is TGCAGATTACAAGCGGTCACAGATACGCAGTATTTT. Encoded protein: CRLQAVTDTQYF. V and J are TRBV20-1 and TRBJ2-3; D perhaps matches TRBD2 (5 bases). Germline CDR1 DFQATT, CDR2 SNEGSKA (reference sequence). The CDR3 extends over 12 amino acids.

This clonotype was counted many times. The rearrangement links TRBV30 to TRBJ2-7; TRBD1 matches 9 bases. After removal of 2 bases from V and 3 bases from J, the junction contained 5 bases not matched to a gene. Germline CDR1 is GTSNPN and CDR2 is SVGIG (reference sequence). The CDR3 consists of 14 residues. CDR3 loop: CAWSQTGGFYEQYF. In nucleotides, the CDR3 is TGTGCCTGGAGTCAAACAGGGGGCTTCTACGAGCAGTACTTC.

The gene calls are TRBV10-3 and TRBJ2-1; D is tentatively TRBD1 or TRBD2 (5 bases each). Trimming stripped 2 bases from V and 2 bases from J, with 13 bases between. Germline V gives CDR1 ENHRY, CDR2 SYGVKD. This CDR3 comprises 16 residues. As DNA, the CDR3 is TGTGCCATCAGTGAGGGGGGTCCGCAGACCTACAATGAGCAGTTCTTC. Translating gives CAISEGGPQTYNEQFF.

This clonotype was seen many times. The V call is TRBV28, the J call TRBJ2-4; a weak D match, TRBD1 (6 bases). In germline, CDR1 is MDHEN, CDR2 SYDVKM. This CDR3 is 15 amino acids long. V was clipped by 10 bases and J by 0 bases, with 16 bases between them. The CDR3 region has the DNA TGTGCCACCCAGGGGCCTTCTGTAGCCAAAAACATTCAGTACTTC. It yields the protein CATQGPSVAKNIQYF.

This clonotype was observed at least ten times. The chain recombines TRBV20-1 with TRBJ2-7; no reliable D call. Germline V lookup: CDR1 DFQATT, CDR2 SNEGSKA (reference sequence). The germline V and J ends were trimmed by 0 bases and 6 bases, with 9 bases remaining between them. The CDR3 consists of 12 residues. The CDR3 spells CSARDGALEQYF. In DNA, the CDR3 is TGCAGTGCTAGAGACGGCGCGCTCGAGCAGTACTTC.

Many counts were recorded for this clonotype. J is TRBJ2-2 and V is TRBV7-9; D is uncertain. V lost 4 bases and J lost 4, with 7 bases in between. Looked up from germline, CDR1 is SEHNR and CDR2 is FQNEAQ (reference sequence). There are 13 residues in the CDR3. The CDR3 here is CASSSPSTGELFF. DNA for the CDR3: TGTGCCAGCAGCTCCCCCAGCACCGGGGAGCTGTTTTTT. Together with reference TRBV7-9 and TRBJ2-2, the CDR3 gives the full variable domain: DTGVSQNPRHKITKRGQNVTFRCDPISEHNRLYWYRQTLGQGPEFLTYFQNEAQLEKSRLLSDRFSAERPKGSFSTLEIQRTEQGDSAMYLCASSSPSTGELFFGEGSRLTVL.

The chain joins TRBV7-2 to TRBJ2-5; tentatively, D is TRBD1 or TRBD2 (5 bases each). Germline V gene data show CDR1 as SGHTA and CDR2 as FQGNSA. This CDR3 spans 13 amino acids. V was trimmed by 5 bases and J by 5 bases, leaving 12 bases between them. Written as DNA, the CDR3 is TGTGCCAGCAGCATTACCAGGGAGGAGACCCAGTACTTC. Translation gives CASSITREETQYF.

This clonotype was detected ten times or more. This could be a read error, since a much larger clone is one nucleotide away. The rearrangement uses TRBV7-2 and TRBJ2-3; no reliable D call. Trimming took 1 base from V and 1 from J, leaving 3 bases between them. The CDR3 runs to 13 residues. Germline V lookup: CDR1 SGHTA, CDR2 FQGNSA. The CDR3 DNA is TGTGCCAGCAGCTTAGTTGGCACAGATACGCAGTATTTT. As protein: CASSLVGTDTQYF.

This clonotype showed up many times. V and J are TRBV7-2 and TRBJ2-1; 7 positions match TRBD2. Germline loops: CDR1 SGHTA, CDR2 FQGNSA. With 5 bases clipped from V and 7 bases from J, the junction kept 11 bases outside the gene matches. The CDR3 spans 15 residues. CDR3 in DNA: TGTGCCAGCAGCAAAAGGCGGGAGAGTAGAAATGAGCAGTTCTTC. It is translated as CASSKRRESRNEQFF.

This clonotype was seen at least ten times. This sequence joins TRBV2 and TRBJ1-6; 9 bases match TRBD1. After removal of 6 bases from V and 7 bases from J, the junction contained 7 bases not matched to a gene. Germline V gives CDR1 SNHLY, CDR2 FYNNEI. The CDR3 is 15 residues long. The CDR3 DNA follows: TGTGCCAGCAGCGGAGGGACAGGGCGGAATTCACCCCTCCACTTT. This encodes CASSGGTGRNSPLHF.

Ten or more counts support this clonotype. This sequence joins TRBV2 and TRBJ2-7; D remains unclear. The length of the CDR3 is 11 residues. Trimming removed 4 bases at V and 3 bases at J, with 4 bases between. CDR1 and CDR2 from the germline V gene are SNHLY and FYNNEI. CDR3 bases: TGTGCCAGCAGTGGCGGCTACGAGCAGTACTTC. Translating gives CASSGGYEQYF.

This clonotype was counted many times. The chain has TRBV7-8 and TRBJ2-3; 7 bases align to TRBD1. The length of the CDR3 is 14 residues. Per germline, CDR1 SGHVS and CDR2 FQNEAQ. Trimming cost V 7 bases and J 8 bases; bases outside gene matches: 12. The CDR3 is CASTRGKRAGTQYF. CDR3 coding DNA: TGTGCCAGCACCAGGGGGAAGAGGGCCGGTACGCAGTATTTT.